This T cell receptor (beta chain) was profiled in a study of neurological immune-mediated disorders. Germline loops: CDR1 MNHNS, CDR2 SASEGT. The CDR3 spans 16 residues. The V and J ends lost 6 bases and 4 bases, in that order; junction bases with no gene match: 9. One entry per CDR3 protein results from TCRdb running MiXCR on the 5' RACE reads. The table lists about 95,000 distinct CDR3 sequences, 3.5% to 4% of them singletons, with roughly 6% in the top ten. This clonotype was detected many times. Sequences were obtained from PBMCs. The sequence was obtained from a woman under 30 with multiple sclerosis. This rearrangement joins TRBV6-1 to TRBJ1-4, with 9 bases aligning to TRBD1. The CDR3 DNA reads as TGTGCCAGCAGAGCTACAGCGGGACAGGGTAATGAAAAACTGTTTTTT. The encoded protein is CASRATAGQGNEKLFF.